Sequencing of this TCR beta chain was carried out in a study of early T cells in non-severe SARS-CoV-2 infection. Study information: Sequencing of unsorted whole blood was done on bulk RNA, leaving chains unpaired.

Study-level points and caveats: CD4 and private specificities were missed by VDJdb matching, which favored anti-spike CD8 responses.

The protocol attached unique molecular identifiers to individual cDNA molecules. One entry per CDR3 protein results from TCRdb running MiXCR on the 5' RACE reads. The sample holds 65,000 to 90,000 distinct CDR3 sequences, roughly 12% seen once. The CDR3 covers 13 residues. CDR1 and CDR2 from the germline V gene are SSHAT and FNYEAQ (reference sequence). This clonotype showed up many times. Its target is not known. At one boundary the junction diverges from the germline segment, which might be a read error. The V gene is TRBV7-7, the J gene TRBJ2-7; D may correspond to TRBD1 or TRBD2 (5 bases each). The sequencing sample was made of whole blood. This sequence originates from an adult who was a healthcare worker with PCR-confirmed SARS-CoV-2 infection or an uninfected control (not recorded which). CDR3 DNA: TGTGCTAGCAGCTTAGCGCTCAGGGACGAGCAGTACTTC. The encoded protein is CASSLALRDEQYF.